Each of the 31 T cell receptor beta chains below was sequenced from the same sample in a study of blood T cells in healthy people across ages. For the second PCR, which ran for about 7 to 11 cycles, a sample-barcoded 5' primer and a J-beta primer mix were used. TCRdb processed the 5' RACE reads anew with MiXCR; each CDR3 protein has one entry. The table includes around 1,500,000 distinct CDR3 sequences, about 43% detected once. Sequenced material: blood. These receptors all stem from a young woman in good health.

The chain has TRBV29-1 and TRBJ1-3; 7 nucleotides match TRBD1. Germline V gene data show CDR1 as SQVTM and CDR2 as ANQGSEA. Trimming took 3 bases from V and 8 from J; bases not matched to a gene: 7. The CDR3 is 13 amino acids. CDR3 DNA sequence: TGCAGCGTTGAGGGACAGACTAGAGACACCATATATTTT. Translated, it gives CSVEGQTRDTIYF.

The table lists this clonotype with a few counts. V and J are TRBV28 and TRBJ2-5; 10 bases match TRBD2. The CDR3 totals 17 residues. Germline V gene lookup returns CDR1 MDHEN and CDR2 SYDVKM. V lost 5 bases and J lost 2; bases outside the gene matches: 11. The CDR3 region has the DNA TGTGCCAGCAGTCTCCCATCCAGGACTAGCGGACAAGAGACCCAGTACTTC. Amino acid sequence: CASSLPSRTSGQETQYF. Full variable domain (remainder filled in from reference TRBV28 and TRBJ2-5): DVKVTQSSRYLVKRTGEKVFLECVQDMDHENMFWYRQDPGLGLRLIYFSYDVKMKEKGDIPEGYSVSREKKERFSLILESASTNQTSMYLCASSLPSRTSGQETQYFGPGTRLLVL.

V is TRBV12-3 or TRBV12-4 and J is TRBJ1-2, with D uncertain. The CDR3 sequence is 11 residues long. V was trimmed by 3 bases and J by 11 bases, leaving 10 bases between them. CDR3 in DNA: TGTGCCAGCAGTTTGGGAGGGAAGTACACCTTC. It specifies CASSLGGKYTF.

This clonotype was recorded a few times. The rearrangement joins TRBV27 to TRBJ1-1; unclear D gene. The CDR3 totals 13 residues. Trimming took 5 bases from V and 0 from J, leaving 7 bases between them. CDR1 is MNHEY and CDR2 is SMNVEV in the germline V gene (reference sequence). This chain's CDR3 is CASSPRLNTEAFF. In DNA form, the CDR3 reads TGTGCCAGCAGTCCCCGACTGAACACTGAAGCTTTCTTT.

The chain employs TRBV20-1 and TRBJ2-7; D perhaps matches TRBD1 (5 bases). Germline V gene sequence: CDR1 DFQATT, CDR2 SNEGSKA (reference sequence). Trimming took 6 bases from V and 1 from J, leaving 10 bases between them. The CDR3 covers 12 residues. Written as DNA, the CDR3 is TGCAGTGCCAAACGACAGTCCTACGAGCAGTACTTC. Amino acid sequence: CSAKRQSYEQYF.

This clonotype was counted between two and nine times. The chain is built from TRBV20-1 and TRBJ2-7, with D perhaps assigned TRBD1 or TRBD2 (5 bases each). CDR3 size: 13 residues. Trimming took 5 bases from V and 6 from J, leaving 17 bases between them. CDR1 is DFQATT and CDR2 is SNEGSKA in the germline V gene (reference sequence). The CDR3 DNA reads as TGCAGTGCTGTGGACCAGGGAGTACGCGAGCAGTACTTC. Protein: CSAVDQGVREQYF.

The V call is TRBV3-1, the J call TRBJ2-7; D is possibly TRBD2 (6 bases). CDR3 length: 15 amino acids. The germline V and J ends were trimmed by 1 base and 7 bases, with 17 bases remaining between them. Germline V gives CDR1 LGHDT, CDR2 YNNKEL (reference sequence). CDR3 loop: CASSQAGAAYNEQYF. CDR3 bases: TGTGCCAGCAGCCAAGCGGGAGCGGCCTACAATGAGCAGTACTTC.

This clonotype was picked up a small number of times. Here the CDR3 DNA reads TGCGCCAGCAGCTTGGAGGCTGTGGAGACCCAGTACTTC. Its translation: CASSLEAVETQYF. The genes are TRBV5-1 and TRBJ2-5, with D uncertain. Trimming stripped 0 bases from V and 5 bases from J, with 8 bases between. The germline CDR1 and CDR2 sequences are SGHRS and YFSETQ. There are 13 residues in the CDR3.

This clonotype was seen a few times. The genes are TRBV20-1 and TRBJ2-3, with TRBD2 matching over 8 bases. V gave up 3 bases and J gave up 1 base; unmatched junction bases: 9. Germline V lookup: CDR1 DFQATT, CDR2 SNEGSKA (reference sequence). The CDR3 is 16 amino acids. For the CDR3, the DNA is TGCAGTGCTAGTCCCCGGGCGGGAGGAGGCACAGATACGCAGTATTTT. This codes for CSASPRAGGGTDTQYF.

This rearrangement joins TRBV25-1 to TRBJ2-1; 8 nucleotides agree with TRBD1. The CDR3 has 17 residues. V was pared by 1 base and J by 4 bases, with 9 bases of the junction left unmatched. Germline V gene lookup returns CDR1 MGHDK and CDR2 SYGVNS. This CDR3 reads CASSEFFLGTGYNEQFF. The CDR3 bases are TGTGCCAGCAGTGAATTCTTTCTCGGGACAGGTTACAATGAGCAGTTCTTC.

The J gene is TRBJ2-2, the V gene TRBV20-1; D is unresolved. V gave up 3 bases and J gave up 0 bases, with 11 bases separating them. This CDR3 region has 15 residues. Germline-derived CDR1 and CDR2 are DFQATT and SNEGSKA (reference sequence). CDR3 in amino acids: CSASRGPPNTGELFF. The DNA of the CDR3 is TGCAGTGCTAGCCGCGGACCGCCGAACACCGGGGAGCTGTTTTTT.

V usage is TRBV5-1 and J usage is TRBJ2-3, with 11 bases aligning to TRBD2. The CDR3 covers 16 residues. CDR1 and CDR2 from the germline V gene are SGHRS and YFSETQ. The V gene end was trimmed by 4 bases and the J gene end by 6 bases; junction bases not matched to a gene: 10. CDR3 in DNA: TGCGCCAGCAGCGCCACTAGCGGGAGCTCCGGGGATACGCAGTATTTT. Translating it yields CASSATSGSSGDTQYF.

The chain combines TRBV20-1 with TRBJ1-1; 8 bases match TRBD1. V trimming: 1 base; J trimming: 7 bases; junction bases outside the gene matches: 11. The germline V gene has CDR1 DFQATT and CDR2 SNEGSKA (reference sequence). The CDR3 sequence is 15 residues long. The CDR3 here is CSARALTGALLEAFF. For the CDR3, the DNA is TGCAGTGCTAGAGCCCTGACAGGGGCCCTACTTGAAGCTTTCTTT.

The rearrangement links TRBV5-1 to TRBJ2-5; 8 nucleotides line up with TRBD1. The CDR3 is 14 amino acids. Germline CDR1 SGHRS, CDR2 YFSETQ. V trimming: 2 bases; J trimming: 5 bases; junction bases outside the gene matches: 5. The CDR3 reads CASSFDRGPETQYF. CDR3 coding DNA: TGCGCCAGCAGCTTCGACAGGGGCCCCGAGACCCAGTACTTC.

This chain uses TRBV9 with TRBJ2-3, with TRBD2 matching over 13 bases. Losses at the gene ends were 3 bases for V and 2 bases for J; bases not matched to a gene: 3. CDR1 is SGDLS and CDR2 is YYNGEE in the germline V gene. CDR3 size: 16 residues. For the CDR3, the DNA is TGTGCCAGCAGCGAGGGACTAGCGGGGTACACAGATACGCAGTATTTT. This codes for CASSEGLAGYTDTQYF.

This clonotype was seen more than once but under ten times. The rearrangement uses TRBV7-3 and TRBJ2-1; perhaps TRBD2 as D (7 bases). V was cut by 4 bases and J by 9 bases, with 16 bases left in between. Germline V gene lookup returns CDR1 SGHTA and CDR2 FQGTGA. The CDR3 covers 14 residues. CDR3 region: CASSWGGSYREQFF. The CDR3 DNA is TGTGCCAGCAGCTGGGGGGGCTCCTACCGTGAGCAGTTCTTC.

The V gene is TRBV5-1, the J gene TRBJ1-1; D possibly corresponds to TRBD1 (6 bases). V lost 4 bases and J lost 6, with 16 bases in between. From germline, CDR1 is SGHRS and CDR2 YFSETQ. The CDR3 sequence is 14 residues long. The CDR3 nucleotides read TGCGCCAGCAGCCAAGGACAGTCCTCTCCTGAAGCTTTCTTT. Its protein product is CASSQGQSSPEAFF.

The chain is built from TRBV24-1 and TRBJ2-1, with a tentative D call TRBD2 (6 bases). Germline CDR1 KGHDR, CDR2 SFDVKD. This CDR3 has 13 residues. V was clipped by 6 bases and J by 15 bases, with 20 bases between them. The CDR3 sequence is CATSKPGLDLRFF. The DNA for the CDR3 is TGTGCCACCAGTAAACCGGGACTGGACTTGCGGTTCTTC.

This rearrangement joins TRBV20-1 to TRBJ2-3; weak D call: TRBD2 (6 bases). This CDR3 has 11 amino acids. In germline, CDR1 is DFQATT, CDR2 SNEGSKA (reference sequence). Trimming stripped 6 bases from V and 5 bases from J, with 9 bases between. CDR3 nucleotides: TGCAGTGCCGGAGGGGTAGATACGCAGTATTTT. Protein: CSAGGVDTQYF.

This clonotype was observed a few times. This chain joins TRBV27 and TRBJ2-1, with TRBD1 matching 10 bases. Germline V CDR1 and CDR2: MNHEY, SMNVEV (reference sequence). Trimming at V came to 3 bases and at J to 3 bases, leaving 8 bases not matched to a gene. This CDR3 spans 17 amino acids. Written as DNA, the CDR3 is TGTGCCAGCAGTTTTAAAGTAGGGGACAGGGGCTACAATGAGCAGTTCTTC. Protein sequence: CASSFKVGDRGYNEQFF.

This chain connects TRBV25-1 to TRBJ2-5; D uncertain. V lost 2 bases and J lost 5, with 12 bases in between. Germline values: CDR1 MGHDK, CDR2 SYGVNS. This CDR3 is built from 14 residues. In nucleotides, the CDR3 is TGTGCCAGCAGTGAAGGAAGCTTCATGGAGACCCAGTACTTC. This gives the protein CASSEGSFMETQYF.

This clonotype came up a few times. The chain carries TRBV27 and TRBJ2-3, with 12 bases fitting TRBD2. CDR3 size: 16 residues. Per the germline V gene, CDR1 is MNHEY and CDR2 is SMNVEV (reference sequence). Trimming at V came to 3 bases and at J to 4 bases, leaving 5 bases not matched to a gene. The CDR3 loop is CASSFHLAGGPDTQYF. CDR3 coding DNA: TGTGCCAGCAGTTTTCATCTAGCGGGGGGGCCAGATACGCAGTATTTT.

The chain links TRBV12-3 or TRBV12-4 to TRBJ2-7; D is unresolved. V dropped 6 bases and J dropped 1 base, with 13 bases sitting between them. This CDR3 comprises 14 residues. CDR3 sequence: CASSPADASYEQYF. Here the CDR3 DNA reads TGTGCCAGCAGCCCGGCGGACGCATCCTACGAGCAGTACTTC.

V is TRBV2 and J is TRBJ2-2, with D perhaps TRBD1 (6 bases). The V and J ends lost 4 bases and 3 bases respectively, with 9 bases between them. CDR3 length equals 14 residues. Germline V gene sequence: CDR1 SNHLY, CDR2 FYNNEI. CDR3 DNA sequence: TGTGCCAGCAGTGCAGGGGTGTACACCGGGGAGCTGTTTTTT. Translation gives CASSAGVYTGELFF. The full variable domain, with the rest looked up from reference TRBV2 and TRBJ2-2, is EPEVTQTPSHQVTQMGQEVILRCVPISNHLYFYWYRQILGQKVEFLVSFYNNEISEKSEIFDDQFSVERPDGSNFTLKIRSTKLEDSAMYFCASSAGVYTGELFFGEGSRLTVL.

The chain's CDR3 is CSARDRDSNSNQPQHF. In DNA form, the CDR3 reads TGCAGTGCTAGAGACCGGGACAGCAATAGCAATCAGCCCCAGCATTTT. This sequence joins TRBV20-1 and TRBJ1-5; TRBD1 matches at 7 bases. Per germline, CDR1 DFQATT and CDR2 SNEGSKA (reference sequence). This CDR3 has 16 amino acids. With 0 bases clipped from V and 0 bases from J, the junction kept 5 bases outside the gene matches.

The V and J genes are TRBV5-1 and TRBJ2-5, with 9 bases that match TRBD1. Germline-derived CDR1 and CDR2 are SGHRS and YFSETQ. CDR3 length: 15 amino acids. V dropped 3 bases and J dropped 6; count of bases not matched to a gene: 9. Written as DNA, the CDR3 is TGCGCCAGCAGCTATGAAGACAGGGGGGTCAAGACCCAGTACTTC. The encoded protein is CASSYEDRGVKTQYF. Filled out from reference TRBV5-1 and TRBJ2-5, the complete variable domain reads KAGVTQTPRYLIKTRGQQVTLSCSPISGHRSVSWYQQTPGQGLQFLFEYFSETQRNKGNFPGRFSGRQFSNSRSEMNVSTLELGDSALYLCASSYEDRGVKTQYFGPGTRLLVL.

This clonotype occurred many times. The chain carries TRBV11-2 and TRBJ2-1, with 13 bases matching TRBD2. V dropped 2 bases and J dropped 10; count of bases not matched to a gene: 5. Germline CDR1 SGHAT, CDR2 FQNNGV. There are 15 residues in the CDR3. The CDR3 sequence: CASSLRLAGGGEQFF. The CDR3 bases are TGTGCCAGCAGCTTACGACTAGCGGGAGGTGGAGAGCAGTTCTTC.

CDR3 coding DNA: TGTGCCAGTGAGGGACGGGGGGGAGAGACCCAGTACTTC. This translates into CASEGRGGETQYF. This chain links TRBV6-6 with TRBJ2-5, with TRBD2 matching 8 bases. The CDR3 length is 13 residues. Germline V gene sequence: CDR1 MNHNY, CDR2 SVGAGI (reference sequence). V lost 9 bases, J lost 4 bases, and 7 bases stayed unmatched.

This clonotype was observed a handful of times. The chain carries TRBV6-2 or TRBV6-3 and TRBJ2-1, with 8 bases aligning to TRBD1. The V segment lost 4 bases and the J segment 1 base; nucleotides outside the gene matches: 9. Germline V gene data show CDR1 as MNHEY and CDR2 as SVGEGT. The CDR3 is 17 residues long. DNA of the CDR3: TGTGCCAGCAGTTCAACTCTTGGACAGGGTTCCTACAATGAGCAGTTCTTC. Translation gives CASSSTLGQGSYNEQFF.

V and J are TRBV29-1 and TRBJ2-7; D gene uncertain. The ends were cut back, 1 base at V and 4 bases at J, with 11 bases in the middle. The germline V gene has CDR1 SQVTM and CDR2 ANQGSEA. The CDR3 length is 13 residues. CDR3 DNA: TGCAGCGTTGAAGGGGCTAGGGCTTACGAGCAGTACTTC. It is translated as CSVEGARAYEQYF.

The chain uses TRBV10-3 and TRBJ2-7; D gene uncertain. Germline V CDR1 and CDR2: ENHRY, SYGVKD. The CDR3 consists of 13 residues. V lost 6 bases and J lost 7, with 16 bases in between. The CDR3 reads CAIRRDGLGEQYF. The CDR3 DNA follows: TGTGCCATCAGGAGAGACGGCCTCGGTGAGCAGTACTTC.